The 23 T cell receptor beta chains reported below all come from one sample, sequenced in a study of T cell repertoires in cytomegalovirus infection. TCRdb processed the reads anew with MiXCR; each CDR3 protein has one entry. The sample lists roughly 230,000 distinct CDR3 sequences; 6.5% were seen once. Sequencing used PBMCs. The source is a human donor in good health (CMV status not recorded). Some clones in this sample may be carry-over from other donors' samples.

This clonotype was seen at least ten times. This sequence joins TRBV7-2 and TRBJ2-3; D is undetermined. V gave up 2 bases and J gave up 4 bases, with 7 bases separating them. This CDR3 contains 13 residues. CDR1 is SGHTA and CDR2 is FQGNSA in the germline V gene. The CDR3 loop is CASSLSGADTQYF. DNA of the CDR3: TGTGCCAGCAGCTTATCTGGGGCAGATACGCAGTATTTT. The entire variable domain, with the rest obtained from reference TRBV7-2 and TRBJ2-3, is as follows: GAGVSQSPSNKVTEKGKDVELRCDPISGHTALYWYRQSLGQGLEFLIYFQGNSAPDKSGLPSDRFSAERTGGSVSTLTIQRTQQEDSAVYLCASSLSGADTQYFGPGTRLTVL.

To note about this clonotype: The junction and the germline gene differ at one end; a read error may be behind it. The chain uses TRBV7-2 and TRBJ1-2, with D possibly TRBD1 on 5 matching bases. The V gene's germline CDR1 is SGHTA and CDR2 FQGNSA. The CDR3 length is 15 residues. The CDR3 nucleotides are TGTGCAAGCAGGAAACCGGGACGGCTGAACTATGGCTACACCTTC. As protein: CASRKPGRLNYGYTF.

The chain combines TRBV5-6 with TRBJ1-6; D uncertain. Germline V lookup: CDR1 SGHDT, CDR2 YYEEEE. The CDR3 has 17 residues. V lost 2 bases and J lost 4, with 16 bases in between. In DNA, the CDR3 is TGTGCCAGCAGCTTCAACGCTCGGATGGAATATAATTCACCCCTCCACTTT. Protein product: CASSFNARMEYNSPLHF. Together with reference TRBV5-6 and TRBJ1-6, the CDR3 gives the full variable domain: DAGVTQSPTHLIKTRGQQVTLRCSPKSGHDTVSWYQQALGQGPQFIFQYYEEEERQRGNFPDRFSGHQFPNYSSELNVNALLLGDSALYLCASSFNARMEYNSPLHFGNGTRLTVT.

This clonotype was observed at least ten times. CDR3 nucleotides: TGTGCCAGTAGTGGACGCGGGACACCCTCCTACAATGAGCAGTTCTTC. It yields the protein CASSGRGTPSYNEQFF. V is TRBV19 and J is TRBJ2-1; D is perhaps TRBD1 or TRBD2 (6 bases each). The CDR3 covers 16 residues. Trimming left V 5 bases short and J 0 bases short, with 14 bases between. In germline, CDR1 is LNHDA, CDR2 SQIVND (reference sequence).

This clonotype was counted ten times or more. V usage is TRBV12-3 or TRBV12-4 and J usage is TRBJ1-6; D possibly corresponds to TRBD1 (5 bases). Trimming pared 5 bases from V and 5 bases from J, leaving 13 bases between. This CDR3 has 15 residues. The CDR3 here is CASSPVTGDNSPLHF. As DNA, the CDR3 is TGTGCCAGCAGTCCGGTTACAGGAGATAATTCACCCCTCCACTTT.

V and J are TRBV4-1 and TRBJ1-2; a possible D gene is TRBD1 (5 bases). This CDR3 is 16 amino acids long. Germline CDR1 reads MGHRA; CDR2 reads YSYEKL. The V end was cut by 0 bases, the J end by 6 bases, with 17 bases between. CDR3 DNA: TGCGCCAGCAGCCAAGATTGGGGGGTTCGACTGGATGGCTACACCTTC. It specifies CASSQDWGVRLDGYTF.

This clonotype has just a few counts. The chain uses TRBV29-1 and TRBJ1-2; D is undetermined. Trimming took off 5 bases at V and 7 bases at J, with 8 bases between the two ends. In germline, CDR1 is SQVTM, CDR2 ANQGSEA. The CDR3 covers 10 residues. CDR3 coding DNA: TGCAGCGTTTCCAGGCCTGGCTACACCTTC. Protein sequence: CSVSRPGYTF.

This clonotype was seen many times. V usage is TRBV7-2 and J usage is TRBJ1-3; D is unresolved. The CDR3 loop spans 15 amino acids. V was clipped by 5 bases and J by 1 base, with 12 bases between them. Per the germline V gene, CDR1 is SGHTA and CDR2 is FQGNSA. Here the CDR3 reads CASSGRAGSGNTIYF. CDR3 nucleotide sequence: TGTGCCAGCAGCGGGAGAGCCGGGTCTGGAAACACCATATATTTT.

This chain links TRBV5-4 with TRBJ1-2; TRBD1 might be the D (6 bases). CDR1 is SGHNT and CDR2 is YYREEE in the germline V gene (reference sequence). Trimming pared 4 bases from V and 6 bases from J, leaving 13 bases between. CDR3 length equals 13 residues. The CDR3, as DNA: TGTGCCAGCAGCGACACAGGGAGAAATGGCTACACCTTC. This encodes CASSDTGRNGYTF.

This clonotype was seen at least ten times. J is TRBJ2-3 and V is TRBV6-5; TRBD2 agrees at 12 bases. V lost 6 bases to trimming and J lost 5 bases; unmatched junction nucleotides: 18. The CDR3 is 19 residues long. Germline V gene lookup returns CDR1 MNHEY and CDR2 SVGAGI. CDR3 residues: CASRKTSGGSVTKRDTQYF. The DNA of the CDR3 is TGTGCCAGCAGGAAGACTAGCGGGGGATCGGTAACGAAAAGAGATACGCAGTATTTT.

In DNA form, the CDR3 reads TGTGCCAGCAGCCCCCGGACAGATTCCTACGAGCAGTACTTC. This codes for CASSPRTDSYEQYF. This rearrangement joins TRBV7-9 to TRBJ2-7, with D maybe TRBD1 (6 bases). V was pared by 5 bases and J by 1 base, with 12 bases between. This CDR3 region has 14 residues. Germline V lookup: CDR1 SEHNR, CDR2 FQNEAQ (reference sequence).

This clonotype was counted ten times or more. This chain links TRBV7-8 with TRBJ1-1, with D unresolved. The V end lost 2 bases, the J end lost 4 bases, and 11 bases lay between the germline ends. CDR3 length equals 14 residues. From germline, CDR1 is SGHVS and CDR2 FQNEAQ. This chain's CDR3 is CASSLPGRSTEAFF. DNA of the CDR3: TGTGCCAGCAGCTTACCGGGGAGGTCCACTGAAGCTTTCTTT.

This clonotype has at least ten counts. The V call is TRBV7-2, the J call TRBJ1-5, with D uncertain. CDR3 size: 16 residues. CDR1 is SGHTA, CDR2 FQGNSA, per germline. V was shortened by 1 base and J by 0 bases, with 10 bases between the two germline ends. Here the CDR3 reads CASSLVGHNSNQPQHF. CDR3 bases: TGTGCCAGCAGCTTAGTAGGGCACAATAGCAATCAGCCCCAGCATTTT.

This clonotype has at least ten counts. The J gene is TRBJ2-3, the V gene TRBV23-1; 8 nucleotides match TRBD2. TRBV23-1 is filed as an ORF, its function uncertain. V lost 6 bases, J lost 2 bases, and 13 bases stayed unmatched. This CDR3 has 17 residues. CDR3: CASSRLRNSGATDTQYF. DNA for the CDR3: TGCGCCAGCAGCCGACTTAGGAATAGCGGGGCCACAGATACGCAGTATTTT.

The table lists this clonotype with many counts. The chain combines TRBV20-1 with TRBJ1-2; TRBD1 matches 7 bases. V was pared by 1 base and J by 0 bases, with 11 bases of the junction left unmatched. The CDR3 has 17 residues. Germline-derived CDR1 and CDR2 are DFQATT and SNEGSKA (reference sequence). CDR3: CSARGRNFQGANYGYTF. In DNA form, the CDR3 reads TGCAGTGCTAGAGGACGAAATTTCCAGGGGGCTAACTATGGCTACACCTTC.

This clonotype was counted many times. V is TRBV6-6 and J is TRBJ2-1; D perhaps matches TRBD2 (6 bases). There are 13 residues in the CDR3. Looked up from germline, CDR1 is MNHNY and CDR2 is SVGAGI (reference sequence). Trimming left V 2 bases short and J 10 bases short, with 12 bases between. CDR3 sequence: CASSYDPGGEQFF. For the CDR3, the DNA is TGTGCCAGCAGTTACGATCCTGGGGGGGAGCAGTTCTTC.

This clonotype was counted many times. This chain links TRBV6-2 or TRBV6-3 with TRBJ2-7; the match to TRBD2 covers 7 bases. Germline CDR1 and CDR2: MNHEY and SVGEGT. V shed 2 bases and J 5 bases; nucleotides not matched to a gene: 3. The CDR3 sequence is 13 residues long. The CDR3 here is CASSYPLAHEQYF. The CDR3 DNA reads TGTGCCAGCAGTTACCCACTAGCGCACGAGCAGTACTTC.

A few counts support this clonotype. The chain is built from TRBV3-1 and TRBJ2-2; D may be TRBD1 (6 bases). With 4 bases removed from V and 0 bases from J, the gap between germline ends came to 15 bases. The germline V gene has CDR1 LGHDT and CDR2 YNNKEL (reference sequence). The CDR3 extends over 17 amino acids. The CDR3 region has the DNA TGTGCCAGCAGCCGAGGCGGTGGGGGCGCGAACACCGGGGAGCTGTTTTTT. It codes for CASSRGGGGANTGELFF.

This clonotype was counted ten times or more. The rearrangement uses TRBV7-2 and TRBJ2-5, with 12 bases lining up with TRBD2. The germline V gene encodes CDR1 SGHTA and CDR2 FQGNSA. V lost 3 bases and J lost 0; bases outside the gene matches: 8. The CDR3 contains 18 residues. The CDR3: CASSFKATSGGDQETQYF. CDR3 DNA: TGTGCCAGCAGCTTTAAGGCGACTAGCGGGGGAGACCAAGAGACCCAGTACTTC.

Ten or more counts support this clonotype. CDR3 protein: CASSQDLADGDEPYEQYF. The CDR3 nucleotides read TGCGCCAGCAGCCAAGATCTCGCGGACGGGGATGAACCCTACGAGCAGTACTTC. The genes are TRBV4-3 and TRBJ2-7; perhaps TRBD2 as D (5 bases). V was cut by 0 bases and J by 2 bases, with 20 bases left in between. This CDR3 is 18 amino acids long. Germline loops: CDR1 LGHNA, CDR2 YSLEER.

This clonotype was seen at least ten times. This chain connects TRBV6-2 or TRBV6-3 to TRBJ2-2, with 13 bases matching TRBD2. Trimming removed 5 bases from V and 5 bases from J; junction bases left unmatched: 5. CDR3 length equals 16 residues. Germline assignment: CDR1 MNHEY and CDR2 SVGEGT. CDR3 DNA sequence: TGTGCCAGCAGTCGGACTAGCGGGGGTCGGACCGGGGAGCTGTTTTTT. Translation gives CASSRTSGGRTGELFF.

The gene calls are TRBV20-1 and TRBJ2-3; weak D call: TRBD1 (6 bases). CDR1 is DFQATT, CDR2 SNEGSKA, per germline (reference sequence). This CDR3 has 17 residues. The V end lost 6 bases, the J end lost 5 bases, and 27 bases lay between the germline ends. The CDR3 region is CSAGGPSSSPRGDTQYF. The CDR3 DNA is TGCAGTGCCGGCGGCCCCTCCTCTAGCCCCAGGGGAGATACGCAGTATTTT.

This clonotype has only a few counts. V gene TRBV6-2 or TRBV6-3 combines with J gene TRBJ2-1; 8 nucleotides align to TRBD2. This CDR3 has 16 amino acids. Germline CDR1 MNHEY, CDR2 SVGEGT. V was pared by 2 bases and J by 3 bases, with 6 bases of the junction left unmatched. The CDR3 region has the DNA TGTGCCAGCAGTTACACGAGCGGGGGAATCTACAATGAGCAGTTCTTC. As protein: CASSYTSGGIYNEQFF.